This T cell receptor (beta chain) is from a study of graft-versus-host responses after intestinal transplantation. Generated by immunoSEQ multiplex PCR, the TCRdb table keeps only in-frame clones and is missing some. This table has tens of thousands of clones, around 93% appearing once. General study results and limits: Allografts of patients with graft-donor T cell macrochimerism showed high graft-versus-host to host-versus-graft clone ratios. GvH clonotypes were identified within recipient marrow, with a subset emerging first in ileum or blood.

Turning to this clone: Its antigen is unidentified.

Per germline, CDR1 SEHNR and CDR2 FQNEAQ (reference sequence). With 5 bases clipped from V and 7 bases from J, the junction kept 14 bases outside the gene matches. This CDR3 comprises 15 residues. The gene calls are TRBV7-9 and TRBJ2-7; 7 bases align to TRBD1. The clonotype originates from a human donor who received an intestinal transplant. The starting material was unstimulated CD8+ T cells sorted from spleen or lymph node cells, obtained before intestinal transplant. CDR3 protein: CASSPRDSPLGEQYF. CDR3 DNA: TGTGCCAGCAGCCCCCGGGACAGTCCACTCGGGGAGCAGTACTTC.